The rows below give T cell receptor beta chains drawn from one sample of a study of post-analysis software for immune sequencing data. TCRdb fed the PCR reads into MiXCR, producing one record per CDR3 protein. The repertoire holds hundreds of thousands of distinct CDR3 sequences, with more than 50% as singletons. The sequenced sample consisted of blood. These receptors came from a girl under 10 years old with multiple sclerosis. CDR3s include the opening cysteine and the closing phenylalanine or tryptophan. The D gene is left open where the match is weak. Size tells how often a clone was seen (once, few, many) or the class of an expanded clone, and some rows leave it out.

CDR3 DNA: TGTGCCATCAGTGGCCCCGGGACAGGGAGCTACGAGCAGTACTTC
CDR3 protein: CAISGPGTGSYEQYF
D gene: TRBD1
clone size: few
J gene: TRBJ2-7
V gene: TRBV10-3

CDR3 DNA: TGTGCCAGCAGCTTGGGGCTTCGGATCCACCGGGACATTCAGTACTTC
CDR3 protein: CASSLGLRIHRDIQYF
D gene: .
clone size: .
J gene: TRBJ2-4
V gene: TRBV5-5

CDR3 DNA: TGCAGTGCCAAATGGATAGACCTCGACGAGCAGTACTTC
CDR3 protein: CSAKWIDLDEQYF
D gene: .
clone size: few
J gene: TRBJ2-7
V gene: TRBV20-1

CDR3 DNA: TGTGCCAGCAACCTGACAGGGGGGTCCGAGCAGTACTTC
CDR3 protein: CASNLTGGSEQYF
D gene: TRBD1
clone size: .
J gene: TRBJ2-7
V gene: TRBV6-5

CDR3 DNA: TGTGCCAGCAACAACCTGGCCACGGTGGACTTGTTCGAGCAGTACTTC
CDR3 protein: CASNNLATVDLFEQYF
D gene: .
clone size: .
J gene: TRBJ2-7
V gene: TRBV28

CDR3 DNA: TGTGCCAGCTCACCAGAGCAGGGGACAGATACGCAGTATTTT
CDR3 protein: CASSPEQGTDTQYF
D gene: .
clone size: .
J gene: TRBJ2-3
V gene: TRBV18

CDR3 DNA: TGCGCCAGCAGCTTGGTGGGACAGGGTCACGAGCAGTACTTC
CDR3 protein: CASSLVGQGHEQYF
D gene: TRBD1
clone size: .
J gene: TRBJ2-7
V gene: TRBV5-1

CDR3 DNA: TGTGCCAGCAGTTACGAAGGGGGGGACACCGGGGAGCTGTTTTTT
CDR3 protein: CASSYEGGDTGELFF
D gene: .
clone size: once
J gene: TRBJ2-2
V gene: TRBV6-5

CDR3 DNA: TGTGCCAGCAGCTTACCGGGACGGAACTACGAGCAGTACTTC
CDR3 protein: CASSLPGRNYEQYF
D gene: .
clone size: .
J gene: TRBJ2-7
V gene: TRBV5-6

CDR3 DNA: TGTGCCAGCCGAGCTTATTCAGGCGGGAGGACCTACGAGCAGTACTTC
CDR3 protein: CASRAYSGGRTYEQYF
D gene: TRBD2
clone size: .
J gene: TRBJ2-7
V gene: TRBV7-2

CDR3 DNA: TGCGCCAGCAGCCAAGTTAAAAACAATGAGCAGTTCTTC
CDR3 protein: CASSQVKNNEQFF
D gene: .
clone size: .
J gene: TRBJ2-1
V gene: TRBV4-3

CDR3 DNA: TGTGCTAGTGGTTTGGAGAGGGTGTCTGGCAATCAGCCCCAGCATTTT
CDR3 protein: CASGLERVSGNQPQHF
D gene: .
clone size: .
J gene: TRBJ1-5
V gene: TRBV12-5

CDR3 DNA: TGTGCCAGCAGCCCCGGGGCAGCTCTTAATTCACCCCTCCACTTT
CDR3 protein: CASSPGAALNSPLHF
D gene: .
clone size: .
J gene: TRBJ1-6
V gene: TRBV12-3/TRBV12-4

CDR3 DNA: TGCAGCGTTAAGGAGGGAGGGCCGGCAGATACGCAGTATTTT
CDR3 protein: CSVKEGGPADTQYF
D gene: TRBD2
clone size: few
J gene: TRBJ2-3
V gene: TRBV29-1

CDR3 DNA: TGTGCCAGTAGCTTCGGGACAGGGCCCAGGTCCACAGATACGCAGTATTTT
CDR3 protein: CASSFGTGPRSTDTQYF
D gene: TRBD1
clone size: .
J gene: TRBJ2-3
V gene: TRBV11-2

CDR3 DNA: TGCAGCGTCCTACAGGGTTATGAGCAGTTCTTC
CDR3 protein: CSVLQGYEQFF
D gene: .
clone size: .
J gene: TRBJ2-1
V gene: TRBV29-1

CDR3 DNA: TGTGCCAGCAGTTACCCGGGGGGGGAAGAGACCCAGTACTTC
CDR3 protein: CASSYPGGEETQYF
D gene: TRBD2
clone size: .
J gene: TRBJ2-5
V gene: TRBV6-6

CDR3 DNA: TGCGCCAGCAGCTTGCGAGACATGAACACTGAAGCTTTCTTT
CDR3 protein: CASSLRDMNTEAFF
D gene: .
clone size: .
J gene: TRBJ1-1
V gene: TRBV5-1

CDR3 DNA: TGCGCCAGCAGCACGGCGGCAGGGGGCTTCGAGCAGTACTTC
CDR3 protein: CASSTAAGGFEQYF
D gene: TRBD1
clone size: once
J gene: TRBJ2-7
V gene: TRBV5-1

CDR3 DNA: TGTGCCAGCAGCCAAATAACAGGCGGGGGGACAGATACGCAGTATTTT
CDR3 protein: CASSQITGGGTDTQYF
D gene: TRBD2
clone size: once
J gene: TRBJ2-3
V gene: TRBV3-1

CDR3 DNA: TGTGCCAGCAGCCAAGAGTTCTGGGGCGGCTACACCTTC
CDR3 protein: CASSQEFWGGYTF
D gene: .
clone size: .
J gene: TRBJ1-2
V gene: TRBV3-1

CDR3 DNA: TGTGCCAGCAGTTATCGGCGGCAGGGCGACGGTGGCTACACCTTC
CDR3 protein: CASSYRRQGDGGYTF
D gene: .
clone size: .
J gene: TRBJ1-2
V gene: TRBV12-3/TRBV12-4

CDR3 DNA: TGTGCCAGCAGGGCCTCCGGGACTATGATCTACGAGCAGTACTTC
CDR3 protein: CASRASGTMIYEQYF
D gene: TRBD2
clone size: once
J gene: TRBJ2-7
V gene: TRBV12-3/TRBV12-4

CDR3 DNA: TGCAGTGCTAGAGGTCTCAGAAGCTCCTACGAGCAGTACTTC
CDR3 protein: CSARGLRSSYEQYF
D gene: .
clone size: .
J gene: TRBJ2-7
V gene: TRBV20-1

CDR3 DNA: TGCAGTGCCGCGGCGGGAGTTCGCAACAATGAGCAGTTCTTC
CDR3 protein: CSAAAGVRNNEQFF
D gene: TRBD2
clone size: .
J gene: TRBJ2-1
V gene: TRBV20-1

CDR3 DNA: TGTGCCAGCAATATGTGGAGCTCCTACGAGCAGTACTTC
CDR3 protein: CASNMWSSYEQYF
D gene: .
clone size: .
J gene: TRBJ2-7
V gene: TRBV2

CDR3 DNA: TGCGCCAGCAGCTCGAGCGGGACAGGGGCGGCTGGCACAGATACGCAGTATTTT
CDR3 protein: CASSSSGTGAAGTDTQYF
D gene: TRBD1
clone size: .
J gene: TRBJ2-3
V gene: TRBV5-1

CDR3 DNA: TGTGCCAGCAGCTCGGCCGGGACTACTAAGCAGTTCTTC
CDR3 protein: CASSSAGTTKQFF
D gene: TRBD2
clone size: .
J gene: TRBJ2-1
V gene: TRBV12-3/TRBV12-4

CDR3 DNA: TGCAGCGGGGGGGACAGCATTGGCTACACCTTC
CDR3 protein: CSGGDSIGYTF
D gene: TRBD1
clone size: .
J gene: TRBJ1-2
V gene: TRBV29-1

CDR3 DNA: TGCGCCAGCAGCCAGGGACGGACCCTAGGGCCCCAGCATTTT
CDR3 protein: CASSQGRTLGPQHF
D gene: .
clone size: .
J gene: TRBJ1-5
V gene: TRBV4-3

CDR3 DNA: TGTGCCAGCAGGCGGCTTACAGATACGCAGTATTTT
CDR3 protein: CASRRLTDTQYF
D gene: .
clone size: .
J gene: TRBJ2-3
V gene: TRBV6-6

CDR3 DNA: TGCGCCAGCACCTCTCCTGGGCGAGCGTTTGGGTTCGATACGCAGTATTTT
CDR3 protein: CASTSPGRAFGFDTQYF
D gene: .
clone size: .
J gene: TRBJ2-3
V gene: TRBV5-1

CDR3 DNA: TGCAGTGCCCGGGCGGTGACTAGCACAGATACGCAGTATTTT
CDR3 protein: CSARAVTSTDTQYF
D gene: .
clone size: .
J gene: TRBJ2-3
V gene: TRBV20-1

CDR3 DNA: TGTGCCAGCAGTTTAGAGGGCGGGGAGCTGTTTTTT
CDR3 protein: CASSLEGGELFF
D gene: .
clone size: .
J gene: TRBJ2-2
V gene: TRBV12-3/TRBV12-4

CDR3 DNA: TGCAGTGCGCCACTAGAAACCAGCAATGAGCAGTTCTTC
CDR3 protein: CSAPLETSNEQFF
D gene: .
clone size: .
J gene: TRBJ2-1
V gene: TRBV20-1

CDR3 DNA: TGTGCCAGCAGCCAGAAACTAGGCGTTTTAGCAGATACGCAGTATTTT
CDR3 protein: CASSQKLGVLADTQYF
D gene: .
clone size: .
J gene: TRBJ2-3
V gene: TRBV3-1

CDR3 DNA: TGTGCCAGCAGCTTAATAACAGGGGGCGGTGAGCAGTTCTTC
CDR3 protein: CASSLITGGGEQFF
D gene: TRBD1
clone size: .
J gene: TRBJ2-1
V gene: TRBV11-1

CDR3 DNA: TGCAGTGCTAGGGCTGGGCTAGCGGGAGTGGCGGAGACCCAGTACTTC
CDR3 protein: CSARAGLAGVAETQYF
D gene: TRBD2
clone size: .
J gene: TRBJ2-5
V gene: TRBV20-1

CDR3 DNA: TGCGCCAGCAGCTTGGATTATGGGGGTGAGCAGTTCTTC
CDR3 protein: CASSLDYGGEQFF
D gene: .
clone size: .
J gene: TRBJ2-1
V gene: TRBV5-1

CDR3 DNA: TGTGCCAGCAGCGTAGCCCTAGCAGGGGGCTATACGCAGTATTTT
CDR3 protein: CASSVALAGGYTQYF
D gene: TRBD1
clone size: few
J gene: TRBJ2-3
V gene: TRBV9